Listed below are T cell receptor beta chains from one sample, sequenced in a study of T-cell reconstitution after alpha-beta-depleted transplantation in children. TCRdb reprocessed the PCR reads via MiXCR and lists one record per CDR3 protein. The repertoire consists of hundreds of thousands of distinct CDR3 sequences, with 13% occurring once and the leading ten covering around 2.2%. The source was PBMCs, mostly from graft donor cells, collected 360 days after TCRalphabeta/CD19-depleted stem cell transplant. The source is a male patient younger than 18 who had a stem cell transplant for acute myeloid leukemia, so the T cells may come from the graft donor. The CDR3 runs from the conserved cysteine through the conserved F or W. The D gene is left open where the match is weak. Clone size appears in some rows only: once, few, many, or a class for an expanded clone.

d_gene	abundance	v_gene	j_gene	CDR3nt	CDR3aa
.	.	TRBV18	TRBJ2-7	TGTGCCAGCTCACGACCCGGGACACACGAGCAGTACTTC	CASSRPGTHEQYF
.	many	TRBV5-5	TRBJ2-2	TGTGCCAGCAGCTTGCCAGGCCCGAACACCGGGGAGCTGTTTTTT	CASSLPGPNTGELFF
.	many	TRBV18	TRBJ2-1	TGTGCCAGCTCACGGCGAGGGCAGTCAACCAAGAATGAGCAGTTCTTC	CASSRRGQSTKNEQFF
TRBD1	.	TRBV29-1	TRBJ1-1	TGCAGCGTCCTCACCCGACAGGGGGCGGCTGAAGCTTTCTTT	CSVLTRQGAAEAFF
TRBD1	.	TRBV4-2	TRBJ2-7	TGTGCCAGCAGCCAAGTCGGGGGACAGGGATCCTACGAGCAGTACTTC	CASSQVGGQGSYEQYF
TRBD2	many	TRBV9	TRBJ2-5	TGTGCCAGCAGCGTAGGAGGTAGCGGGAGGTTGGAGACCCAGTACTTC	CASSVGGSGRLETQYF
.	.	TRBV28	TRBJ2-2	TGTGCCAGCAGTTTATACCTAGCGATTGGTGCCGGGGAGCTGTTTTTT	CASSLYLAIGAGELFF
.	many	TRBV12-3/TRBV12-4	TRBJ2-7	TGTGCCAGCAGCAACCTAGCGCCCGACTCCTACGAGCAGTACTTC	CASSNLAPDSYEQYF
.	.	TRBV6-1	TRBJ1-5	TGTGCCAGCAGTCCTCTGGGGGCGCGGCGGAATCAGCCCCAGCATTTT	CASSPLGARRNQPQHF
TRBD2	.	TRBV5-1	TRBJ2-1	TGCGCCAGCAGCTTTGCGGGAGGACTACGAAATGAGCAGTTCTTC	CASSFAGGLRNEQFF
TRBD1	many	TRBV28	TRBJ2-7	TGTGCCAGCAGAACCGGGACAGGGTCTCGCGACGAGCAGTACTTC	CASRTGTGSRDEQYF
.	.	TRBV25-1	TRBJ1-5	TGTGCCAGCAGTGAGTCCGGGATCTCTAGTCAGCCCCAGCATTTT	CASSESGISSQPQHF
.	few	TRBV25-1	TRBJ2-7	TGTGCCAGCAGCCCCCAGGGGCGCGTAAACGAGCAGTACTTC	CASSPQGRVNEQYF
.	few	TRBV6-1	TRBJ2-7	TGTGCCAGCAGTCCCCAGCGGGCCGCCTACTCCTACGAGCAGTACTTC	CASSPQRAAYSYEQYF
TRBD1	few	TRBV4-1	TRBJ2-3	TGCGCCAGCAGCCAAGATAGGGGGCGACAGGGAATAAGAGATACGCAGTATTTT	CASSQDRGRQGIRDTQYF
.	.	TRBV6-1	TRBJ1-4	TGTGCCAGCAGCCGACAGGTACCCCCTTCAACTAATGAAAAACTGTTTTTT	CASSRQVPPSTNEKLFF
TRBD2	.	TRBV12-3/TRBV12-4	TRBJ2-2	TGTGCCACCCCGGCGGGACTAGCAACCGGGGAGCTGTTTTTT	CATPAGLATGELFF
TRBD2	few	TRBV20-1	TRBJ2-1	TGCAGTGCTGGCCGACGGACTAGCGGGCAATTCTTC	CSAGRRTSGQFF
TRBD1	few	TRBV15	TRBJ2-1	TGTGCCACCAGCAGGACGGGACAGGGGATTAATGAGCAGTTCTTC	CATSRTGQGINEQFF
TRBD1	.	TRBV25-1	TRBJ1-2	TGTGCCAGCAGCGCCCCGGGACAGGCACCTTTTGACTATGGCTACACCTTC	CASSAPGQAPFDYGYTF
.	.	TRBV29-1	TRBJ2-2	TGCAGCGCTTCATCCCCCTACGCCGGGGAGCTGTTTTTT	CSASSPYAGELFF
.	many	TRBV2	TRBJ2-5	TGTGCCAGCAGTGGACAGACCCAGTACTTC	CASSGQTQYF
.	.	TRBV19	TRBJ2-1	TGTGCCAGTAGTATTGGGGGGACGCCGTCAGGTGAGCAGTTCTTC	CASSIGGTPSGEQFF
.	.	TRBV28	TRBJ1-5	TGTGCCAGCAGCCCGGGGCCGGGAAAAAGCAATCAGCCCCAGCATTTT	CASSPGPGKSNQPQHF
.	few	TRBV3-1	TRBJ2-1	TGTGCCAGCAGCCAGGGACTCTGGACTGAGCAGTTCTTC	CASSQGLWTEQFF
.	few	TRBV11-2	TRBJ1-1	TGTGCCAGCAGCTTAGCGATAGGGACATTGAACACTGAAGCTTTCTTT	CASSLAIGTLNTEAFF
TRBD2	few	TRBV2	TRBJ2-5	TGTGCCAGCAGTCTCGGACTAGATGGGACCCAGTACTTC	CASSLGLDGTQYF
.	.	TRBV6-2/TRBV6-3	TRBJ1-1	TGTGCCAGCAGTAGCAGGGGCACTGAAGCTTTCTTT	CASSSRGTEAFF
.	few	TRBV28	TRBJ2-1	TGTGCCAGCGGTACGTGGGGGGTAGCGTCCTACAATGAGCAGTTCTTC	CASGTWGVASYNEQFF
TRBD2	.	TRBV20-1	TRBJ2-1	TGCAGTGCTCGGACTAGCGGGAGGGCCGATGAGCAGTTCTTC	CSARTSGRADEQFF
.	.	TRBV28	TRBJ2-5	TGTGCCAGCAGTTTAGTCAGCTTAGAGACCCAGTACTTC	CASSLVSLETQYF
.	few	TRBV5-1	TRBJ1-6	TGCGCCAGCAGACACCAGGGCGGTGATTCACCCCTCCACTTT	CASRHQGGDSPLHF
TRBD1	.	TRBV29-1	TRBJ2-7	TGCAGCGTTAAGGGGGCCCATCAGCAGTACTTC	CSVKGAHQQYF
.	.	TRBV20-1	TRBJ2-7	TGCAGTGCTAGCTCCCTATCCTACGAGCAGTACTTC	CSASSLSYEQYF
.	many	TRBV4-2	TRBJ2-1	TGTGCCAGCAGCCAAGATGGTGCTATAAACAATGAGCAGTTCTTC	CASSQDGAINNEQFF
.	few	TRBV20-1	TRBJ1-1	TGCAGTGCTAGATTCCGGGCGGTAGGCGAAGCTTTCTTT	CSARFRAVGEAFF
.	.	TRBV6-5	TRBJ1-2	TGTGCCAGCAGTTGGGCAGGGGCGCTGAATGGCTACACCTTC	CASSWAGALNGYTF
.	.	TRBV27	TRBJ1-5	TGTGCCAGCAGTTTAGCGGGGGGGGCTGGTCAGCCCCAGCATTTT	CASSLAGGAGQPQHF
TRBD1	.	TRBV4-3	TRBJ1-6	TGCGCCAGCAGCGAGGGACAGCGGGATAATTCACCCCTCCACTTT	CASSEGQRDNSPLHF
.	few	TRBV7-2	TRBJ1-4	TGTGCCAGCAGCCCTCTCGGCTTTAATGAAAAACTGTTTTTT	CASSPLGFNEKLFF
.	.	TRBV7-9	TRBJ1-1	TGTGCCAGCAGCTTAGGGCTTACTAAGGAAGCTTTCTTT	CASSLGLTKEAFF
.	many	TRBV12-3/TRBV12-4	TRBJ2-7	TGTGCCAGCAGTTTAGGGGGGACAGCGGGAGAGCAGTACTTC	CASSLGGTAGEQYF
.	.	TRBV7-2	TRBJ2-1	TGTGCCAGCACCGAGTATTCCAATGAGCAGTTCTTC	CASTEYSNEQFF
.	many	TRBV10-3	TRBJ2-5	TGTGCCACGGGGGATGCCGACGGTGAGACCCAGTACTTC	CATGDADGETQYF
.	few	TRBV30	TRBJ2-1	TGTGCCTGGAGTGTAGGGACTCCCAATGAGCAGTTCTTC	CAWSVGTPNEQFF
TRBD1	.	TRBV7-9	TRBJ2-7	TGTGCCAGCAGCTTCGGGACAGGGGGTATGGTCGAGCAGTACTTC	CASSFGTGGMVEQYF
TRBD2	few	TRBV28	TRBJ2-3	TGTGCCAGCTCTATAGCGGGAGGGCCGTCAGATACGCAGTATTTT	CASSIAGGPSDTQYF
TRBD1	many	TRBV28	TRBJ1-4	TGTGCCAGCAGTTTAACTGGACAGGGTCAGGAAAAACTGTTTTTT	CASSLTGQGQEKLFF